Below are 9 T cell receptor beta chains sequenced from a single sample in a study of somatic mutations in cytotoxic T cells in rheumatoid arthritis. Some clones are missing from TCRdb's copy, which holds only in-frame ones; the method was immunoSEQ multiplex PCR. The table includes 6,000 to 7,500 clones, about 75% detected once. The sequenced sample was CD8+ T cells sorted from blood. The receptors here all came from a woman aged 55-69 years in good health.

The rearrangement uses TRBV29-1 and TRBJ2-5; 7 bases are shared with TRBD1. Germline trimming cut 3 bases from V and 5 bases from J; bases unmatched to any gene: 12. The CDR3 is 15 amino acids. From germline, CDR1 is SQVTM and CDR2 ANQGSEA. The CDR3 DNA reads TGCAGCGTTGACCACCAGGGGGAATGGGGGGAGACCCAGTACTTC. Its protein product is CSVDHQGEWGETQYF.

The genes are TRBV4-1 and TRBJ2-1, with 9 bases identical to TRBD2. Germline assignment: CDR1 MGHRA and CDR2 YSYEKL. There are 17 residues in the CDR3. V lost 0 bases, J lost 8 bases, and 11 bases stayed unmatched. CDR3 in DNA: TGCGCCAGCAGCCAAGATCCCCCGGCTAGCGGGGAAGATGAGCAGTTCTTC. Translated: CASSQDPPASGEDEQFF.

The chain joins TRBV9 to TRBJ2-2; 8 bases agree with TRBD1. V shed 0 bases, J shed 4 bases, and the junction held 5 bases outside the gene matches. The germline gives CDR1 SGDLS, CDR2 YYNGEE. The CDR3 contains 16 residues. The CDR3 DNA reads as TGTGCCAGCAGCGTAGTAGACAGGGGACTCACCGGGGAGCTGTTTTTT. Amino acid sequence: CASSVVDRGLTGELFF.

The V and J genes are TRBV5-1 and TRBJ2-3, with 8 nucleotides matching TRBD1. J was trimmed by 1 base and V by 5 bases; bases with no gene match: 9. CDR3 length: 16 residues. Germline CDR1 is SGHRS and CDR2 is YFSETQ. CDR3 region: CASRNGDRGGTDTQYF. As DNA, the CDR3 is TGCGCCAGCAGGAATGGTGACAGGGGAGGCACAGATACGCAGTATTTT.

The chain combines TRBV30 with TRBJ1-1; D is perhaps TRBD1 (6 bases). V was pared by 6 bases and J by 7 bases, with 18 bases between. From germline, CDR1 is GTSNPN and CDR2 SVGIG (reference sequence). This CDR3 has 13 residues. CDR3 coding DNA: TGTGCCTGTACACAGGGCAGGTTAGGTGAAGCTTTCTTT. Its protein product is CACTQGRLGEAFF.

Concerning this clone itself: A junction end diverges from the germline sequence, so it may reflect a read error. V is TRBV6-1 and J is TRBJ1-2; tentative D call: TRBD1 (5 bases). The CDR3 runs to 14 residues. Germline V lookup: CDR1 MNHNS, CDR2 SASEGT. The CDR3 DNA sequence: TGTGCCAGCAGGGAAGGGACGGGGGTCTATGGCTACACCTTC. This translates into CASREGTGVYGYTF.

CDR3 bases: TGTGCCAGCAGCTTAGATTCAGGGAGCAATCAGCCCCAGCATTTT. This encodes CASSLDSGSNQPQHF. The V call is TRBV7-9, the J call TRBJ1-5; possibly TRBD1 for D (5 bases). V dropped 1 base and J dropped 1 base, with 8 bases sitting between them. Per germline, CDR1 SEHNR and CDR2 FQNEAQ (reference sequence). This CDR3 spans 15 amino acids.

Regarding this clone: At one boundary the junction diverges from the germline segment, which might be a read error. The chain joins TRBV5-6 to TRBJ1-4; unclear D gene. The CDR3 has 16 amino acids. The germline V gene encodes CDR1 SGHDT and CDR2 YYEEEE. The CDR3 DNA sequence: TGTGCCGGCAGCACCCCGGAGGATGGGGTTAATGAAAAACTGTTTTTT. Amino acid sequence: CAGSTPEDGVNEKLFF. Full variable domain (remainder filled in from reference TRBV5-6 and TRBJ1-4): DAGVTQSPTHLIKTRGQQVTLRCSPKSGHDTVSWYQQALGQGPQFIFQYYEEEERQRGNFPDRFSGHQFPNYSSELNVNALLLGDSALYLCAGSTPEDGVNEKLFFGSGTQLSVL.

The chain is built from TRBV27 and TRBJ2-7; 7 bases are shared with TRBD1. This CDR3 spans 14 amino acids. V gave up 3 bases and J gave up 0 bases; unmatched junction bases: 2. Germline lookup yields CDR1 MNHEY and CDR2 SMNVEV (reference sequence). For the CDR3, the DNA is TGTGCCAGCAGTTTCGGGACAGCCTCCTACGAGCAGTACTTC. Translation gives CASSFGTASYEQYF.